Below, 25 T cell receptor beta chains from the same sample are listed, as sequenced in a study of T cell changes during pregnancy in multiple sclerosis. Clones were read by immunoSEQ multiplex PCR, and TCRdb kept only the in-frame ones, dropping some. In the table there are 20,000 to 25,000 clones, more than 85% of which are singletons. This specimen was CD8+ T cells from peripheral blood mononuclear cells, taken after pregnancy. The source of these receptors is a female donor with multiple sclerosis, enrolled in a pregnancy study.

The CDR3 loop reads CASSHNGASGGLNEQFF. Written as DNA, the CDR3 is TGTGCCAGCAGCCACAATGGGGCTAGCGGGGGCCTCAATGAGCAGTTCTTC. The chain links TRBV4-2 to TRBJ2-1; 10 nucleotides line up with TRBD2. Germline V gene sequence: CDR1 LGHNA, CDR2 YNFKEQ. The CDR3 consists of 17 residues. The V and J ends lost 3 bases and 6 bases, in that order; junction bases with no gene match: 11.

The chain employs TRBV16 and TRBJ1-2; TRBD1 agrees at 11 bases. The CDR3 sequence is 14 residues long. Looked up from germline, CDR1 is KGHSY and CDR2 is FQNENV. V shed 3 bases and J 6 bases; nucleotides not matched to a gene: 3. CDR3 residues: CASSHQGQGDGYTF. The CDR3 DNA sequence: TGTGCCAGCAGCCATCAGGGACAGGGGGATGGCTACACCTTC.

The chain links TRBV27 to TRBJ2-7; 11 bases line up with TRBD1. This CDR3 is built from 14 residues. J gave up 4 bases and V 6 bases, and 5 bases lay outside the gene matches. Germline V gives CDR1 MNHEY, CDR2 SMNVEV (reference sequence). This CDR3 reads CASSWTGGAYEQYF. CDR3 sequence (DNA): TGTGCCAGCAGCTGGACAGGGGGCGCGTACGAGCAGTACTTC.

The chain joins TRBV27 to TRBJ2-2, with D tentatively TRBD1 (5 bases). The V end lost 5 bases, the J end lost 2 bases, and 21 bases lay between the germline ends. CDR1 MNHEY and CDR2 SMNVEV come from the germline V gene (reference sequence). The CDR3 is made up of 18 amino acids. CDR3 loop: CASSPGRGGTNNTGELFF. For the CDR3, the DNA is TGTGCCAGCAGTCCAGGAAGGGGCGGAACCAATAACACCGGGGAGCTGTTTTTT.

The chain couples TRBV14 to TRBJ2-3, with a possible D match to TRBD1 (6 bases). The germline V gene encodes CDR1 SGHDN and CDR2 FVKESK. There are 16 residues in the CDR3. V lost 3 bases, J lost 0 bases, and 13 bases lay in between. CDR3 sequence (DNA): TGTGCCAGCAGCCACAACAGGGCTGTTAGCACAGATACGCAGTATTTT. Translated: CASSHNRAVSTDTQYF.

V is TRBV28 and J is TRBJ2-1, with 7 bases matching TRBD2. This CDR3 region has 17 residues. The J segment lost 4 bases and the V segment lost 1 base, leaving 10 bases of the junction unmatched. Germline CDR1 is MDHEN and CDR2 is SYDVKM. CDR3 protein: CASSLSVAGEPYNEQFF. CDR3 DNA sequence: TGTGCCAGCAGTTTATCCGTGGCGGGAGAGCCTTACAATGAGCAGTTCTTC.

The chain employs TRBV21-1 and TRBJ1-4. TRBV21-1 represents a pseudogene. The CDR3 is made up of 17 amino acids. This chain's CDR3 is CASSKSEVASANEKLFF. The CDR3 DNA is TGTGCCAGCAGCAAAAGTGAGGTGGCGAGTGCTAATGAAAAACTGTTTTTT.

The V and J genes are TRBV7-8 and TRBJ1-1; D call uncertain. The V gene's germline CDR1 is SGHVS and CDR2 FQNEAQ. This CDR3 is built from 13 residues. V was cut by 0 bases and J by 6 bases, with 8 bases left in between. The CDR3 region is CASSLATGSEAFF. The CDR3 nucleotides are TGTGCCAGCAGCTTAGCTACGGGTTCTGAAGCTTTCTTT.

The V call is TRBV7-9, the J call TRBJ1-1; TRBD1 matches 9 bases. CDR1 is SEHNR, CDR2 FQNEAQ, per germline (reference sequence). With 4 bases clipped from V and 2 bases from J, the junction kept 5 bases outside the gene matches. CDR3 length: 15 amino acids. The CDR3 nucleotides read TGTGCCAGCAGCTCCTGGGACAGGGCTAACACTGAAGCTTTCTTT. Its translation: CASSSWDRANTEAFF.

This clone has just a few counts. The rearrangement joins TRBV4-1 to TRBJ1-1; D call uncertain. Deletions cut 0 bases from V and 0 bases from J, with 8 bases between. Germline V gives CDR1 MGHRA, CDR2 YSYEKL. This CDR3 is 15 amino acids long. For the CDR3, the DNA is TGCGCCAGCAGCCAAGAACCGGAGATGAACACTGAAGCTTTCTTT. Its protein product is CASSQEPEMNTEAFF.

The chain couples TRBV9 to TRBJ2-5; 8 bases agree with TRBD2. The CDR3 has 15 amino acids. The V segment lost 0 bases and the J segment 5 bases; nucleotides outside the gene matches: 6. The germline V gene has CDR1 SGDLS and CDR2 YYNGEE. The CDR3 region has the DNA TGTGCCAGCAGCGTAGCGGGAGGGCCGGGGGAGACCCAGTACTTC. Translated: CASSVAGGPGETQYF.

The V call is TRBV14, the J call TRBJ2-3; 7 bases agree with TRBD1. V lost 4 bases, J lost 2 bases, and 12 bases stayed unmatched. The CDR3 contains 17 residues. Germline values: CDR1 SGHDN, CDR2 FVKESK. This chain's CDR3 is CASSPSRQGWNTDTQYF. The CDR3 DNA reads as TGTGCCAGCAGCCCCAGCCGACAGGGTTGGAACACAGATACGCAGTATTTT. Together with reference TRBV14 and TRBJ2-3, the CDR3 gives the full variable domain: EAGVTQFPSHSVIEKGQTVTLRCDPISGHDNLYWYRRVMGKEIKFLLHFVKESKQDESGMPNNRFLAERTGGTYSTLKVQPAELEDSGVYFCASSPSRQGWNTDTQYFGPGTRLTVL.

This clone appeared a single time. The chain joins TRBV19 to TRBJ2-7; D is perhaps TRBD1 (6 bases). There are 13 residues in the CDR3. V was cut by 6 bases and J by 5 bases, with 14 bases left in between. Germline CDR1 and CDR2: LNHDA and SQIVND (reference sequence). The CDR3 loop reads CASSPTGRNEQYF. CDR3 bases: TGTGCCAGTAGCCCAACAGGGCGTAACGAGCAGTACTTC.

This clone was seen only once. The rearrangement joins TRBV2 to TRBJ2-1; 9 bases fit TRBD2. V lost 6 bases to trimming and J lost 7 bases; unmatched junction nucleotides: 7. This CDR3 spans 14 amino acids. Per the germline V gene, CDR1 is SNHLY and CDR2 is FYNNEI. Here the CDR3 DNA reads TGTGCCAGCAGCCGCCCGGGACTAGCTAATGAGCAGTTCTTC. Protein sequence: CASSRPGLANEQFF.

This CDR3 reads CASSSLPWGDRGYEQYF. Here the CDR3 DNA reads TGTGCCAGCAGTTCCTTGCCTTGGGGGGACAGGGGGTACGAGCAGTACTTC. This chain links TRBV27 with TRBJ2-7; the match to TRBD1 covers 11 bases. The CDR3 length is 17 residues. Germline V gene sequence: CDR1 MNHEY, CDR2 SMNVEV (reference sequence). The ends lost 4 bases at V and 4 bases at J; junction bases unmatched: 12.

The chain links TRBV30 to TRBJ2-7; D remains unclear. The CDR3 sequence is 15 residues long. Per the germline V gene, CDR1 is GTSNPN and CDR2 is SVGIG (reference sequence). V lost 1 base, J lost 5 bases, and 18 bases lay in between. The CDR3 here is CAWSGGPPPVDEQYF. The CDR3 bases are TGTGCCTGGAGTGGAGGCCCTCCCCCAGTAGACGAGCAGTACTTC.

The chain carries TRBV6-6 and TRBJ2-1; 7 bases align to TRBD2. Losses at the gene ends were 2 bases for V and 5 bases for J; bases not matched to a gene: 6. From germline, CDR1 is MNHNY and CDR2 SVGAGI (reference sequence). The CDR3 spans 15 residues. CDR3 protein: CASSYPGTTHNEQFF. CDR3 DNA sequence: TGTGCCAGCAGTTACCCCGGGACTACCCACAATGAGCAGTTCTTC.

This rearrangement joins TRBV13 to TRBJ2-1; TRBD2 matches 7 bases. The CDR3 consists of 16 residues. The trim removed 3 bases at V and 1 base at J, leaving 6 bases unmatched. Germline-derived CDR1 and CDR2 are PRHDT and FYEKMQ (reference sequence). This chain's CDR3 is CASSFGGRGSYNEQFF. The DNA for the CDR3 is TGTGCCAGCAGCTTTGGCGGGAGAGGGTCCTACAATGAGCAGTTCTTC.

This rearrangement joins TRBV2 to TRBJ2-1; D is possibly TRBD2 (5 bases). Per germline, CDR1 SNHLY and CDR2 FYNNEI. The ends were cut back, 8 bases at V and 0 bases at J, with 14 bases in the middle. The CDR3 runs to 15 residues. The CDR3 loop reads CASFTGTSSYNEQFF. The DNA for the CDR3 is TGTGCCAGCTTCACGGGAACCAGCTCCTACAATGAGCAGTTCTTC.

The CDR3 nucleotides read TGTGCCACCAGCAGTCAAAGTCTCGGGACAGCCTTCTACAATGAGCAGTTCTTC. It encodes CATSSQSLGTAFYNEQFF. The V call is TRBV15, the J call TRBJ2-1; 7 bases align to TRBD1. From germline, CDR1 is LNHNV and CDR2 YYDKDF (reference sequence). CDR3 length: 18 amino acids. The trim removed 3 bases at V and 3 bases at J, leaving 14 bases unmatched.

This clone was counted a few times. V gene TRBV25-1 combines with J gene TRBJ2-7; TRBD2 is a possible D gene (6 bases). The CDR3 sequence is 16 residues long. The germline gives CDR1 MGHDK, CDR2 SYGVNS. Trimming stripped 2 bases from V and 2 bases from J, with 16 bases between. CDR3 nucleotides: TGTGCCAGCAGTGAAAATCCGGGAGCACCCGCCTACGAGCAGTACTTC. This translates into CASSENPGAPAYEQYF.

This clone was counted only a few times. The chain combines TRBV10-1 with TRBJ2-1; D unresolved. Trimming took off 0 bases at V and 9 bases at J, with 12 bases between the two ends. Germline V gene sequence: CDR1 WNHNN, CDR2 SYGVQD (reference sequence). The CDR3 totals 14 residues. For the CDR3, the DNA is TGCGCCAGCAGTGAGTCGACCCTGTCGGGTGAGCAGTTCTTC. Translation gives CASSESTLSGEQFF.

The chain links TRBV5-1 to TRBJ1-2; D gene uncertain. CDR1 and CDR2 (germline): SGHRS, YFSETQ. Trimming removed 0 bases from V and 0 bases from J, with 12 bases in between. This CDR3 has 16 residues. The CDR3 DNA follows: TGCGCCAGCAGCTTGGGAGAGTTACCTTCTAACTATGGCTACACCTTC. Translated, it gives CASSLGELPSNYGYTF.

The chain uses TRBV10-3 and TRBJ2-1; no definite D call. V was trimmed by 5 bases and J by 4 bases, leaving 9 bases between them. In germline, CDR1 is ENHRY, CDR2 SYGVKD. This CDR3 has 13 amino acids. CDR3 residues: CAISNDLYNEQFF. CDR3 nucleotides: TGTGCCATCAGTAATGACTTGTACAATGAGCAGTTCTTC.

The chain combines TRBV27 with TRBJ2-1; 8 bases are shared with TRBD2. CDR3 length: 14 amino acids. Germline CDR1 and CDR2: MNHEY and SMNVEV (reference sequence). V was clipped by 6 bases and J by 7 bases; unmatched bases: 8. The CDR3 reads CASSISGSKNEQFF. CDR3 nucleotides: TGTGCCAGCAGCATCAGCGGGAGCAAGAATGAGCAGTTCTTC.